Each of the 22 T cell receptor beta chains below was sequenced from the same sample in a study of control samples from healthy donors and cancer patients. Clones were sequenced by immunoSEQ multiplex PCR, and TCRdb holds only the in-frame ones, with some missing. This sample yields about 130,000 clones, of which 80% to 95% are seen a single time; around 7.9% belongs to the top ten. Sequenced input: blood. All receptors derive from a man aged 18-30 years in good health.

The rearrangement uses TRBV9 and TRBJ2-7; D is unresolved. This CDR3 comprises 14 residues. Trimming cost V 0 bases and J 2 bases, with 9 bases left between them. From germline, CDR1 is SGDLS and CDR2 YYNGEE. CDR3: CASSVASGPYEQYF. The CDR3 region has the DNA TGTGCCAGCAGCGTAGCGAGTGGTCCCTACGAGCAGTACTTC.

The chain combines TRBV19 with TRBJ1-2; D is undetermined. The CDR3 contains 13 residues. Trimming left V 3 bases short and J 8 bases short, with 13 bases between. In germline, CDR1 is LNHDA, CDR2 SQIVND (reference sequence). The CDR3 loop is CASSMAAARGYTF. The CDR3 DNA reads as TGTGCCAGTAGTATGGCGGCCGCACGCGGCTACACCTTC. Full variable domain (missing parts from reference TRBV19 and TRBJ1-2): DGGITQSPKYLFRKEGQNVTLSCEQNLNHDAMYWYRQDPGQGLRLIYYSQIVNDFQKGDIAEGYSVSREKKESFPLTVTSAQKNPTAFYLCASSMAAARGYTFGSGTRLTVV.

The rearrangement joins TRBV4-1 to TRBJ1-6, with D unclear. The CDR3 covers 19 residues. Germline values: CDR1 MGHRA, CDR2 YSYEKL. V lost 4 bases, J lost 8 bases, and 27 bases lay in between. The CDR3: CASSRIGTRGAQPYSPLHF. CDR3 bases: TGCGCCAGCAGCCGCATAGGCACCCGGGGAGCACAGCCTTATTCACCCCTCCACTTT.

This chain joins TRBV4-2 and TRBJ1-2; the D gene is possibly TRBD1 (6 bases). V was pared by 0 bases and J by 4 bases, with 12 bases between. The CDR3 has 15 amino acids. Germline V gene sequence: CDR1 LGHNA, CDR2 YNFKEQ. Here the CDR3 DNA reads TGTGCCAGCAGCCAAGATGCGGGGGCTTTCTATGGCTACACCTTC. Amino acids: CASSQDAGAFYGYTF.

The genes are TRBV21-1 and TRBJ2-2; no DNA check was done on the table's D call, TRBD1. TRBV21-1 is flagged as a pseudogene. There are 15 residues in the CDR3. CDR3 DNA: TGTGCCAGCAGCACCGGGACAGGGGTCACCGGGGAGCTGTTTTTT. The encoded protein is CASSTGTGVTGELFF.

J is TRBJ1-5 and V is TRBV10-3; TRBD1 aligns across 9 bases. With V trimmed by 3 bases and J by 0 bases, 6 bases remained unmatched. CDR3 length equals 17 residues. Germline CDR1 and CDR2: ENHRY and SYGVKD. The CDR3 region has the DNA TGTGCCATCAGTGAAGGACAGGGGAGGGGTAGCAATCAGCCCCAGCATTTT. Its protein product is CAISEGQGRGSNQPQHF.

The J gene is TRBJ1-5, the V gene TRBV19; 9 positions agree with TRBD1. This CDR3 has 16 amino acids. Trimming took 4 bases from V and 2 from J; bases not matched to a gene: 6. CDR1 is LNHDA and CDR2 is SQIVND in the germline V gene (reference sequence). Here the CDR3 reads CASSKQGARGNQPQHF. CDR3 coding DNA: TGTGCCAGTAGTAAACAGGGGGCGCGGGGCAATCAGCCCCAGCATTTT.

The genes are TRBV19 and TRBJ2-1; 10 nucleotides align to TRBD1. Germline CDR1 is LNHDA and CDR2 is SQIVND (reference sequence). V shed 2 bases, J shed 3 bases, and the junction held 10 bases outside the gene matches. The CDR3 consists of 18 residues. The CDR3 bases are TGTGCCAGTAGTATAAGGGACAGGGGTCCTTTGGACTACAATGAGCAGTTCTTC. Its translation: CASSIRDRGPLDYNEQFF. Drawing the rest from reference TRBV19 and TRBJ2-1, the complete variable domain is DGGITQSPKYLFRKEGQNVTLSCEQNLNHDAMYWYRQDPGQGLRLIYYSQIVNDFQKGDIAEGYSVSREKKESFPLTVTSAQKNPTAFYLCASSIRDRGPLDYNEQFFGPGTRLTVL.

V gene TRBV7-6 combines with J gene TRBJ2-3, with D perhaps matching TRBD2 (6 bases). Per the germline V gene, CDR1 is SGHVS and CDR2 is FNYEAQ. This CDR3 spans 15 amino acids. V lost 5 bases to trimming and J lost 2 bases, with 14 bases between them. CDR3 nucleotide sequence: TGTGCCAGCAGCCGGAGGGGCCAGTACACAGATACGCAGTATTTT. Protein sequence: CASSRRGQYTDTQYF.

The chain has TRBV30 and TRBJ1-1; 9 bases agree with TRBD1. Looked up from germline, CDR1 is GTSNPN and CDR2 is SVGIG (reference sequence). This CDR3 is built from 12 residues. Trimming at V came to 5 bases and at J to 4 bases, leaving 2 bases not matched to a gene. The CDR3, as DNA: TGTGCCTGGGGGGACAGGGTCACTGAAGCTTTCTTT. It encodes CAWGDRVTEAFF. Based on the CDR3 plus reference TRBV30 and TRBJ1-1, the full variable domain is SQTIHQWPATLVQPVGSPLSLECTVEGTSNPNLYWYRQAAGRGLQLLFYSVGIGQISSEVPQNLSASRPQDRQFILSSKKLLLSDSGFYLCAWGDRVTEAFFGQGTRLTVV.

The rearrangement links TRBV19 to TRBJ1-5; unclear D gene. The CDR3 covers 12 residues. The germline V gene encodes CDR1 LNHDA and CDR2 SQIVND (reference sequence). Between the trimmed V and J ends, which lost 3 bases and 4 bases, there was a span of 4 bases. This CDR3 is CASSIQNQPQHF. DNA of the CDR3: TGTGCCAGTAGTATTCAGAATCAGCCCCAGCATTTT.

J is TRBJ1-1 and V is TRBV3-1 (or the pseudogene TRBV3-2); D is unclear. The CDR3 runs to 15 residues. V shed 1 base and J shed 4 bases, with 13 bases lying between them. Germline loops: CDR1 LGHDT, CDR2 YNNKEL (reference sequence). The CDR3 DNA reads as TGTGCCAGCAGCCAAGGTACAGTAACTATCACTGAAGCTTTCTTT. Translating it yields CASSQGTVTITEAFF.

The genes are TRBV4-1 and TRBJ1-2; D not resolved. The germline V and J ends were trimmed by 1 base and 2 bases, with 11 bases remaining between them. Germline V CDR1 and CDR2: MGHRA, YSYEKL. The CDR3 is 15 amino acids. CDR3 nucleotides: TGCGCCAGCAGCCAAGGGGCACAGATAAACTATGGCTACACCTTC. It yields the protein CASSQGAQINYGYTF.

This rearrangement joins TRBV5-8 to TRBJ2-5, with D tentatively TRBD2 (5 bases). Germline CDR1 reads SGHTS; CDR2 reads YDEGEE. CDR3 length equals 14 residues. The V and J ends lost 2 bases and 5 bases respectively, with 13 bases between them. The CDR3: CASSFRLNRETQYF. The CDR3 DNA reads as TGTGCCAGCAGCTTCCGACTAAACCGGGAGACCCAGTACTTC. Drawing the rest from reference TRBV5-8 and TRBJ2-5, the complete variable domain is EAGVTQSPTHLIKTRGQQATLRCSPISGHTSVYWYQQALGLGLQFLLWYDEGEERNRGNFPPRFSGRQFPNYSSELNVNALELEDSALYLCASSFRLNRETQYFGPGTRLLVL.

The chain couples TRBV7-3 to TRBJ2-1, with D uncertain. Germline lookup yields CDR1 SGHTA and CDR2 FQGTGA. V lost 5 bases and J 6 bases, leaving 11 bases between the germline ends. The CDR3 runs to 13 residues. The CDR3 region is CASSPVGFNEQFF. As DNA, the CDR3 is TGTGCCAGCAGCCCAGTGGGGTTCAATGAGCAGTTCTTC.

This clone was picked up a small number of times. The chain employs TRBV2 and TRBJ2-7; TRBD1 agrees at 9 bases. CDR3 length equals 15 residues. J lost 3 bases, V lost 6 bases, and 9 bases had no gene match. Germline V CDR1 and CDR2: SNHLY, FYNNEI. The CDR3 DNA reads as TGTGCCAGCAGGAGGGGCCCGGGACAGGGCTACGAGCAGTACTTC. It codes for CASRRGPGQGYEQYF. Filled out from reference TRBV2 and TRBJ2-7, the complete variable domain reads EPEVTQTPSHQVTQMGQEVILRCVPISNHLYFYWYRQILGQKVEFLVSFYNNEISEKSEIFDDQFSVERPDGSNFTLKIRSTKLEDSAMYFCASRRGPGQGYEQYFGPGTRLTVT.

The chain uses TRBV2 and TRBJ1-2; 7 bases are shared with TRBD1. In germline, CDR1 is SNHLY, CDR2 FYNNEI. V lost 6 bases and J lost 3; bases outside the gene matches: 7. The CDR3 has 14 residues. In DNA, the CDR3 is TGTGCCAGCAGGGACAGGAGCCCTCACTATGGCTACACCTTC. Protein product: CASRDRSPHYGYTF.

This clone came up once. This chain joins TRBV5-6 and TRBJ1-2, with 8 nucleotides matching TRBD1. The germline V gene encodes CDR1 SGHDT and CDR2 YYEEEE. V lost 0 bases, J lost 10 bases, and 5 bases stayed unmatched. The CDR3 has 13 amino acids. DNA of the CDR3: TGTGCCAGCAGCTTGGTGACAGGGGATTTCTACACCTTC. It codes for CASSLVTGDFYTF.

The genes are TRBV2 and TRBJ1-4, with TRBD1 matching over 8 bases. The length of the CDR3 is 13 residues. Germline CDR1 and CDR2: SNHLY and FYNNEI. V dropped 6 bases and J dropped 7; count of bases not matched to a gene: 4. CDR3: CASRSDRGEKLFF. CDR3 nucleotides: TGTGCCAGCAGAAGCGACAGGGGTGAAAAACTGTTTTTT.

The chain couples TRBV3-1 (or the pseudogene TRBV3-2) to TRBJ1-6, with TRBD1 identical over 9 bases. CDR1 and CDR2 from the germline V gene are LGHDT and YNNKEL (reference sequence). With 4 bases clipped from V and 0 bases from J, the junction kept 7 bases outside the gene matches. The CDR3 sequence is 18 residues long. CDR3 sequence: CASSRGQGASSYNSPLHF. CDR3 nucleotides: TGTGCCAGCAGCCGGGGACAGGGCGCGAGCTCCTATAATTCACCCCTCCACTTT.

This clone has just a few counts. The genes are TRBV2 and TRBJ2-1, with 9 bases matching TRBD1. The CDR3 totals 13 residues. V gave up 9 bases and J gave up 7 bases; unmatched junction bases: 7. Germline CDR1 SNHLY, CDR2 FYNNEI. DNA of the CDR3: TGTGCCAGAAGACCACAGGGGGCGAATGAGCAGTTCTTC. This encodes CARRPQGANEQFF.

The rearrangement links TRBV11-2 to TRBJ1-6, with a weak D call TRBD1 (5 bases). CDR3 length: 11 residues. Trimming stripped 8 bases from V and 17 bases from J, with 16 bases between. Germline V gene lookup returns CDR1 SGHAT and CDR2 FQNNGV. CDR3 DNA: TGTGCCAGCTCGTCCGGGGGGGGGTTCCACTTT. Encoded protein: CASSSGGGFHF.